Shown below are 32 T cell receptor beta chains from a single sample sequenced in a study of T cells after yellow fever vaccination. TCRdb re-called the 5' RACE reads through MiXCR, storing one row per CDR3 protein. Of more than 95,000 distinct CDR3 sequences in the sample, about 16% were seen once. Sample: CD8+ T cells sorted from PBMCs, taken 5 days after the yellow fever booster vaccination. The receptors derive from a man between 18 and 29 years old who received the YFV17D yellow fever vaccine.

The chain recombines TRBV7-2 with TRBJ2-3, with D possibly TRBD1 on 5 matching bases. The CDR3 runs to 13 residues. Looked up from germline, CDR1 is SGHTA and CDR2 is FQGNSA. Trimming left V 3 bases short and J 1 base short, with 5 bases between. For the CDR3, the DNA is TGTGCCAGCAGCTTCAGGGGCACAGATACGCAGTATTTT. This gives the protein CASSFRGTDTQYF.

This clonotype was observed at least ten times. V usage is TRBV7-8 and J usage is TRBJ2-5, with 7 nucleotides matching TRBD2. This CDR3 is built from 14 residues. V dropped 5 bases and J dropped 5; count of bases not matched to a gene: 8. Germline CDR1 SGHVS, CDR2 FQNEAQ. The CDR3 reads CASSDSSGAETQYF. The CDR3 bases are TGTGCCAGCAGCGACTCAAGCGGGGCGGAGACCCAGTACTTC.

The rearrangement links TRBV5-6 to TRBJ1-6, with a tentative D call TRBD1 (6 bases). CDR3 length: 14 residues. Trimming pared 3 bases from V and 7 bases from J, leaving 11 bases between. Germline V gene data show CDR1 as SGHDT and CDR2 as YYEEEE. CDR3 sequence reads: CASSWRGGNSPLHF. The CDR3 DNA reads TGTGCCAGCAGCTGGAGGGGGGGGAATTCACCCCTCCACTTT.

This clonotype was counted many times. DNA for the CDR3: TGCAGTGTTGCAGACAATGAGCAGTTCTTC. It is translated as CSVADNEQFF. This chain uses TRBV20-1 with TRBJ2-1; no definite D call. Trimming took off 7 bases at V and 5 bases at J, with 6 bases between the two ends. Looked up from germline, CDR1 is DFQATT and CDR2 is SNEGSKA (reference sequence). There are 10 residues in the CDR3.

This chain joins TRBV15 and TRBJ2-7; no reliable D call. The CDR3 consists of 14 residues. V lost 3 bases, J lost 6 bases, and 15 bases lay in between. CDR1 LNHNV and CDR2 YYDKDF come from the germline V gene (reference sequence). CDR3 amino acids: CATSSRAPPAEQYF. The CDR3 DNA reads TGTGCCACCAGCAGCCGGGCCCCCCCGGCCGAGCAGTACTTC.

As DNA, the CDR3 is TGTGCCAGCAGTTCGGACAGAAATATCTACGAGCAGTACTTC. This sequence encodes CASSSDRNIYEQYF. The chain employs TRBV12-3 or TRBV12-4 and TRBJ2-7, with D possibly matching TRBD1 (6 bases). The CDR3 loop spans 14 amino acids. V was trimmed by 4 bases and J by 3 bases, leaving 13 bases between them.

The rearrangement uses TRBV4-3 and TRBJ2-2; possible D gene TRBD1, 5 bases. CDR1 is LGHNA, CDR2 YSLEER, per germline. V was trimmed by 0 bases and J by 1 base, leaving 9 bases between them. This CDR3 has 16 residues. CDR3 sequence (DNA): TGCGCCAGCAGCCAAGAGGCCAGGGTGAACACCGGGGAGCTGTTTTTT. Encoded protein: CASSQEARVNTGELFF.

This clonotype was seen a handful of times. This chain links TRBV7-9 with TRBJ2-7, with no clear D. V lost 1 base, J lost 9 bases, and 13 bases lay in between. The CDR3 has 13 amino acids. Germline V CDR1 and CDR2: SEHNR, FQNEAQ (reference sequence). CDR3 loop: CASSLDQSRLQYF. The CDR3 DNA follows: TGTGCCAGCAGCTTAGACCAATCACGGTTGCAGTACTTC.

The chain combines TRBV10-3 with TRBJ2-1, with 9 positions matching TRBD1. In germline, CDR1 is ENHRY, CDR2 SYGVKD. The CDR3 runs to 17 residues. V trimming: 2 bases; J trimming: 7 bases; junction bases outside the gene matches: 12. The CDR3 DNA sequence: TGTGCCATCAGTGAGCCCTCCGGGACAGGGTCAACTAATGAGCAGTTCTTC. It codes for CAISEPSGTGSTNEQFF.

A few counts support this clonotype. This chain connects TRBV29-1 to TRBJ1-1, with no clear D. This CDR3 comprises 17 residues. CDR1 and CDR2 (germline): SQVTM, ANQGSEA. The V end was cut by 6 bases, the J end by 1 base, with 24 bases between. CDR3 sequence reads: CSVAISFNEGTNTEAFF. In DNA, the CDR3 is TGCAGCGTAGCCATTTCTTTTAACGAGGGCACGAACACTGAAGCTTTCTTT.

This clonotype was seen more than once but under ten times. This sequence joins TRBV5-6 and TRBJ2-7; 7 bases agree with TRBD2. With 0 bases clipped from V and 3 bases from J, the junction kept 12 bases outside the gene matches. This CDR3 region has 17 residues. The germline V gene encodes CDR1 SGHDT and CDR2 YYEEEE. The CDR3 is CASSLAGGSGEIYEQYV. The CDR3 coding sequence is TGTGCCAGCAGCTTGGCCGGAGGGAGCGGGGAAATCTACGAGCAGTACGTC.

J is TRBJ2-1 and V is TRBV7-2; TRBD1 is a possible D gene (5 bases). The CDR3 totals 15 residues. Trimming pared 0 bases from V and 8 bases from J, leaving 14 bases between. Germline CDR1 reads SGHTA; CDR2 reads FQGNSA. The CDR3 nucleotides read TGTGCCAGCAGCTTAGCACCAGGGTGGGTGGATGAGCAGTTCTTC. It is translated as CASSLAPGWVDEQFF. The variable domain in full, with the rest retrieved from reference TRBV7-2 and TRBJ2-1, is GAGVSQSPSNKVTEKGKDVELRCDPISGHTALYWYRQSLGQGLEFLIYFQGNSAPDKSGLPSDRFSAERTGGSVSTLTIQRTQQEDSAVYLCASSLAPGWVDEQFFGPGTRLTVL.

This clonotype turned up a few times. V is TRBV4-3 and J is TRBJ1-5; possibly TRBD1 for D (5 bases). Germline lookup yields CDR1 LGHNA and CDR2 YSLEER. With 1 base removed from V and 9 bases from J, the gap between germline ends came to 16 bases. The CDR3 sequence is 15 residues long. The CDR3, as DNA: TGCGCCAGCAGCCAAGGCCCTGGGGCCGGAGCGCCCCAGCATTTT. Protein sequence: CASSQGPGAGAPQHF.

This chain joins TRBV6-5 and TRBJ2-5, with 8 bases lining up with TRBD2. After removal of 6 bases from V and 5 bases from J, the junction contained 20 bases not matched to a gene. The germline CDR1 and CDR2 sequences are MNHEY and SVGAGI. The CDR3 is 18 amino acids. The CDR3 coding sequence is TGTGCCAGCAGCCCCACGGGGGCGGCGGGGGGCGGGGTTGAGACCCAGTACTTC. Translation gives CASSPTGAAGGGVETQYF.

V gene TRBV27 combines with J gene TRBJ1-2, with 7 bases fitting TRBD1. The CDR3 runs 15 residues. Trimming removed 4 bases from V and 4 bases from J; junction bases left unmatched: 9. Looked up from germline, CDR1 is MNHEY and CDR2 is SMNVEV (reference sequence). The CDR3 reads CASSYHYRGVYGYTF. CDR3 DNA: TGTGCCAGCAGTTACCATTACAGGGGCGTCTATGGCTACACCTTC.

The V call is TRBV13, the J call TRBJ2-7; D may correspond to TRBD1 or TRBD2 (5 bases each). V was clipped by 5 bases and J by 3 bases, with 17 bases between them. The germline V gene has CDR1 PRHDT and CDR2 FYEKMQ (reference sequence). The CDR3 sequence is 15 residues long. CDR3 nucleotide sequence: TGTGCCAGCAGCCCGGCCGGGGACGGAGGCTACGAGCAGTACTTC. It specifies CASSPAGDGGYEQYF. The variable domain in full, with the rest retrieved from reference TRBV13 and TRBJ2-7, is AAGVIQSPRHLIKEKRETATLKCYPIPRHDTVYWYQQGPGQDPQFLISFYEKMQSDKGSIPDRFSAQQFSDYHSELNMSSLELGDSALYFCASSPAGDGGYEQYFGPGTRLTVT.

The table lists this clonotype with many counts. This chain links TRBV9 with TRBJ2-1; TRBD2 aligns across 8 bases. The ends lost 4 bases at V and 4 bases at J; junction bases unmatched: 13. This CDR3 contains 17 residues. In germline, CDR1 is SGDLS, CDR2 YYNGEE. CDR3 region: CASSPGGVGGGYNEQFF. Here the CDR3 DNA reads TGTGCCAGCAGCCCCGGAGGAGTCGGCGGGGGGTACAATGAGCAGTTCTTC.

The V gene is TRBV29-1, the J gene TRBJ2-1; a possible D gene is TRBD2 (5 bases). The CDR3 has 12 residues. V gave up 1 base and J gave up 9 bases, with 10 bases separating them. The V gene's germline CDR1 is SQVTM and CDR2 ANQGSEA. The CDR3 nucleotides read TGCAGCGTTGAAGTCTCGGGGTTTGAGCAGTTCTTC. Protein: CSVEVSGFEQFF.

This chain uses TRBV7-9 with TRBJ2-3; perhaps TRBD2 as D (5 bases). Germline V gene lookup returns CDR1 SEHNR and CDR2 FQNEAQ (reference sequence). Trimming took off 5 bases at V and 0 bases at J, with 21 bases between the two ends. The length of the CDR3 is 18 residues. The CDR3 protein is CASSPPLSGRSSTDTQYF. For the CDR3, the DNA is TGTGCCAGCAGCCCACCTTTGAGCGGTCGATCTAGCACAGATACGCAGTATTTT. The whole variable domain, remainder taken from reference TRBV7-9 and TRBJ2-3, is DTGVSQNPRHKITKRGQNVTFRCDPISEHNRLYWYRQTLGQGPEFLTYFQNEAQLEKSRLLSDRFSAERPKGSFSTLEIQRTEQGDSAMYLCASSPPLSGRSSTDTQYFGPGTRLTVL.

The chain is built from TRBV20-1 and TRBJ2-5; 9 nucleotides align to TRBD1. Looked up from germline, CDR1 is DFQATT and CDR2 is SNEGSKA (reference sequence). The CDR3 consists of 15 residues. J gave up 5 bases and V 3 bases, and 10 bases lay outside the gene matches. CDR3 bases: TGCAGTGCTAGGGGGGACAGGGATTCGGTTGAGACCCAGTACTTC. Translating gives CSARGDRDSVETQYF.

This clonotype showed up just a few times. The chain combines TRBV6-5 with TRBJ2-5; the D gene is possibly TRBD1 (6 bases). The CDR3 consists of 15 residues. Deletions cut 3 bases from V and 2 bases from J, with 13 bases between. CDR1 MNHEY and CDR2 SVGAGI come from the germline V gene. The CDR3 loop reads CASSYLGGLQETQYF. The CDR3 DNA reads TGTGCCAGCAGTTATCTAGGGGGTCTACAAGAGACCCAGTACTTC.

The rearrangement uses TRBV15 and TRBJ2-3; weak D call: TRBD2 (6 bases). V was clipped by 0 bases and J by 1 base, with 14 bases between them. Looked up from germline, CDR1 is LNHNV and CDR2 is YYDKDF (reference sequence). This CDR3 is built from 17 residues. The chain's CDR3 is CATSRDLEGRGTDTQYF. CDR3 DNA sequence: TGTGCCACCAGCAGAGATCTGGAGGGGCGAGGCACAGATACGCAGTATTTT. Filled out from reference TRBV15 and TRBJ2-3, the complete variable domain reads DAMVIQNPRYQVTQFGKPVTLSCSQTLNHNVMYWYQQKSSQAPKLLFHYYDKDFNNEADTPDNFQSRRPNTSFCFLDIRSPGLGDTAMYLCATSRDLEGRGTDTQYFGPGTRLTVL.

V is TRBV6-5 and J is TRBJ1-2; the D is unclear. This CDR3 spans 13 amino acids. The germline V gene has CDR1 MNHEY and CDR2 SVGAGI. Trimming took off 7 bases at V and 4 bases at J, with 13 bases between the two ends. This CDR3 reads CASIKMGAYGYTF. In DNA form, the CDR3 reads TGTGCCAGCATCAAAATGGGAGCCTATGGCTACACCTTC.

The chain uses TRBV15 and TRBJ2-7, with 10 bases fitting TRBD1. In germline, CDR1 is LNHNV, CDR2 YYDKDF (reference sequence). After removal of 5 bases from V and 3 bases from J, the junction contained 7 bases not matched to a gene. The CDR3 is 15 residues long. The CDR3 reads CATSAVTGGHYEQYF. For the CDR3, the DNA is TGTGCCACCAGCGCTGTGACAGGGGGCCACTACGAGCAGTACTTC.

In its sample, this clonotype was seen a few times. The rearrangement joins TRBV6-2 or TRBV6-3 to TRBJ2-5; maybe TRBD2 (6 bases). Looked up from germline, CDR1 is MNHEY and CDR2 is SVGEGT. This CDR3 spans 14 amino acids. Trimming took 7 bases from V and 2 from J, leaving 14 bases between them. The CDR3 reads CASNLGTLQETQYF. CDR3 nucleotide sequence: TGTGCCAGCAATCTCGGGACTCTTCAAGAGACCCAGTACTTC.

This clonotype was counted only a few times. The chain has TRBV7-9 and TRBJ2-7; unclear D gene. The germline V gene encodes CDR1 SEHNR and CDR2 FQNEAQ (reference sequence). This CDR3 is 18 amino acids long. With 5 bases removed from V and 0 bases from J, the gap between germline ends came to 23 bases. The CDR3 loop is CASSPSPSSGRSSYEQYF. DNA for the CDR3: TGTGCCAGCAGCCCAAGTCCATCGTCGGGCAGGAGCTCCTACGAGCAGTACTTC.

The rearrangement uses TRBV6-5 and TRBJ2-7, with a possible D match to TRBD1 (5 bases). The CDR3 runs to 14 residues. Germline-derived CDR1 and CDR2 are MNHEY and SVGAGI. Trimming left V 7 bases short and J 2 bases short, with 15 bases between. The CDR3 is CASKNSGLAYEQYV. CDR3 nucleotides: TGTGCCAGCAAGAACTCAGGGCTCGCCTACGAGCAGTACGTC.

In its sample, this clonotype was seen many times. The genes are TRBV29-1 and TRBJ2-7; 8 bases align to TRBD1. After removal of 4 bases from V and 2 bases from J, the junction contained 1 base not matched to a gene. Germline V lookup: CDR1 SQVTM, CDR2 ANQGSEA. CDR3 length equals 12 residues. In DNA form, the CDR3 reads TGCAGCGTTGTGACAGGGGCCTACGAGCAGTACGTC. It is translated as CSVVTGAYEQYV.

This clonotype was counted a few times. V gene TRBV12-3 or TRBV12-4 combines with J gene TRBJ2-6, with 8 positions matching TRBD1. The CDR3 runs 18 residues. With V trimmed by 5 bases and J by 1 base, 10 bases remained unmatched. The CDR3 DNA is TGTGCCAGCAGTCCCAGGGACAGGATGCGGTCTGGGGCCAACGTCCTGACTTTC. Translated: CASSPRDRMRSGANVLTF.

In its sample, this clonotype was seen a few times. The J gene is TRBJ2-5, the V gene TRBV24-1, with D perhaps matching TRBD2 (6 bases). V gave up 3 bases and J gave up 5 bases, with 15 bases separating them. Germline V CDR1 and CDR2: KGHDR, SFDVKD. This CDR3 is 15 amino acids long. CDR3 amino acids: CATSDPLTRWETQYF. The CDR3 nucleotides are TGTGCCACCAGTGATCCGTTGACTAGATGGGAGACCCAGTACTTC.

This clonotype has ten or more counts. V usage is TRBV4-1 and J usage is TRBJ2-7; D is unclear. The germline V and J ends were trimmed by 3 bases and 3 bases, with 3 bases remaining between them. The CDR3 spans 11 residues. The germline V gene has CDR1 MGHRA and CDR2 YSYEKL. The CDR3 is CASSQNYEQYF. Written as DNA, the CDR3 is TGCGCCAGCAGCCAGAACTACGAGCAGTACTTC.

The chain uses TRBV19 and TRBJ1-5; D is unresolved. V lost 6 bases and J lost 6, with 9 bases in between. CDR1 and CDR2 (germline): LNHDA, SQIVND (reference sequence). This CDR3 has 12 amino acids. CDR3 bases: TGTGCCAGTAGCGATTCGATTCAGCCCCAGCATTTT. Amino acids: CASSDSIQPQHF.